These T cell receptor beta chains were read from a single sample in a study of control samples from healthy donors and cancer patients. The assay was immunoSEQ multiplex PCR, and TCRdb's table has in-frame clones only and misses some. The table records 90,000 or so clones, about 88% of them present only once. The sequenced sample consisted of blood. The source of these receptors is a woman in her fifties or sixties in good health. Both conserved end residues are part of each CDR3. Fields, in order: clone size, J gene, V gene, D gene, CDR3 protein, CDR3 DNA. A D gene is named only where the DNA matches it firmly. Not all rows give a size; the values are once, few, many and, for expanded clones, a class.

clone size: .
J gene: TRBJ2-4
V gene: TRBV7-2
D gene: .
CDR3 protein: CASSPFWGGGDKNIQYF
CDR3 DNA: TGTGCCAGCAGCCCATTTTGGGGAGGGGGGGACAAAAACATTCAGTACTTC

clone size: .
J gene: TRBJ2-3
V gene: TRBV7-8
D gene: TRBD2
CDR3 protein: CASSFRLAGGEDTQYF
CDR3 DNA: TGTGCCAGCAGCTTTAGGCTAGCGGGAGGGGAAGATACGCAGTATTTT

clone size: .
J gene: TRBJ1-1
V gene: TRBV6-5
D gene: .
CDR3 protein: CASSYDSLNTEAFF
CDR3 DNA: TGTGCCAGCAGTTACGACAGTTTGAACACTGAAGCTTTCTTT

clone size: few
J gene: TRBJ2-1
V gene: TRBV20-1
D gene: .
CDR3 protein: CSASRVNEQFF
CDR3 DNA: TGCAGTGCTAGCCGCGTGAATGAGCAGTTCTTC

clone size: .
J gene: TRBJ1-1
V gene: TRBV19
D gene: TRBD1
CDR3 protein: CASTRLVGTALNTEAFF
CDR3 DNA: TGTGCCAGTACCCGCCTTGTGGGGACAGCATTGAACACTGAAGCTTTCTTT

clone size: few
J gene: TRBJ2-7
V gene: TRBV7-9
D gene: .
CDR3 protein: CASSFDRDSTYEQYF
CDR3 DNA: TGTGCCAGCAGCTTCGACCGGGACTCCACCTACGAGCAGTACTTC

clone size: few
J gene: TRBJ1-3
V gene: TRBV10-3
D gene: .
CDR3 protein: CAISESTTSGNTIYF
CDR3 DNA: TGTGCCATCAGTGAGTCGACAACCTCTGGAAACACCATATATTTT

clone size: .
J gene: TRBJ2-3
V gene: TRBV5-1
D gene: .
CDR3 protein: CASSFSTDTQYF
CDR3 DNA: TGCGCCAGCAGCTTTAGCACAGATACGCAGTATTTT

clone size: once
J gene: TRBJ1-2
V gene: TRBV28
D gene: .
CDR3 protein: CASSGQGYGYTF
CDR3 DNA: TGTGCCAGCAGTGGACAAGGCTATGGCTACACCTTC

clone size: .
J gene: TRBJ1-1
V gene: TRBV5-4
D gene: .
CDR3 protein: CASSRAGGHANTEAFF
CDR3 DNA: TGTGCCAGCAGCCGCGCGGGGGGCCACGCGAACACTGAAGCTTTCTTT

clone size: .
J gene: TRBJ2-1
V gene: TRBV15
D gene: TRBD2
CDR3 protein: CATSRDPSGSSYNEQFF
CDR3 DNA: TGTGCCACCAGCAGAGACCCTAGCGGGAGCTCCTACAATGAGCAGTTCTTC

clone size: medium-sized
J gene: TRBJ1-5
V gene: TRBV2
D gene: .
CDR3 protein: CASGWGSNQPQHF
CDR3 DNA: TGTGCCAGCGGCTGGGGTAGCAATCAGCCCCAGCATTTT

clone size: .
J gene: TRBJ2-3
V gene: TRBV25-1
D gene: TRBD2
CDR3 protein: CASRLAAKDTQYF
CDR3 DNA: TGTGCCAGCCGACTAGCGGCGAAAGATACGCAGTATTTT

clone size: .
J gene: TRBJ2-5
V gene: TRBV7-9
D gene: .
CDR3 protein: CASSQSGAGTQYF
CDR3 DNA: TGTGCCAGCAGCCAAAGCGGTGCCGGGACCCAGTACTTC

clone size: .
J gene: TRBJ2-2
V gene: TRBV4-1
D gene: .
CDR3 protein: CASSHEDRNTGELFF
CDR3 DNA: TGCGCCAGCAGCCATGAGGACAGGAACACCGGGGAGCTGTTTTTT

clone size: .
J gene: TRBJ1-5
V gene: TRBV12-3/TRBV12-4
D gene: .
CDR3 protein: CASRAINQPQHF
CDR3 DNA: TGTGCCAGCAGGGCGATCAATCAGCCCCAGCATTTT